Shown below are 31 T cell receptor beta chains from a single sample sequenced in a study of OX40 agonist ivuxolimab in advanced cancers. The library was generated by the immunoSEQ multiplex PCR assay. TCRdb carries this immuneACCESS record with in-frame sequences only. Its versions omit some clonotypes, under half of them owing to an unresolved V gene in the studies checked, with the rest unexplained. The sample table lists around 45,000 clones, roughly three quarters of them with a count of one. The leading ten clones occupy over 2% of the sample. Sequencing was performed on CD4+ or CD8+ T cells sorted from blood, taken in a trial of the OX40 agonist ivuxolimab. These receptors came from an adult with an advanced solid tumor such as melanoma, head and neck, liver or kidney cancer.

The chain carries TRBV7-9 and TRBJ1-1; D unclear. V gave up 5 bases and J gave up 0 bases, with 10 bases separating them. This CDR3 region has 14 residues. Germline loops: CDR1 SEHNR, CDR2 FQNEAQ (reference sequence). Written as DNA, the CDR3 is TGTGCCAGCAGCCCAGTGTCCCTGAACACTGAAGCTTTCTTT. Translated, it gives CASSPVSLNTEAFF.

This sequence joins TRBV7-9 and TRBJ2-7; a weak D match, TRBD2 (6 bases). CDR1 and CDR2 from the germline V gene are SEHNR and FQNEAQ (reference sequence). This CDR3 region has 13 residues. Deletions cut 5 bases from V and 4 bases from J, with 12 bases between. CDR3 in DNA: TGTGCCAGCAGCCATGGGACTTGGTACGAGCAGTACTTC. This encodes CASSHGTWYEQYF.

This chain uses TRBV10-2 with TRBJ2-5; the D gene is possibly TRBD2 (5 bases). The CDR3 is 16 residues long. CDR1 is WSHSY, CDR2 SAAADI, per germline. Trimming shortened V by 3 bases and J by 2 bases, and 16 bases separated the two germline ends. The DNA for the CDR3 is TGCGCCAGCAGTGACTACGGTAGCGCCACTCAAGAGACCCAGTACTTC. Amino acid sequence: CASSDYGSATQETQYF.

In this sample, this clone turned up once. Here the CDR3 reads CASSEAGGGNQPQHF. The CDR3 DNA follows: TGTGCCAGCAGTGAAGCAGGGGGGGGCAATCAGCCCCAGCATTTT. This chain links TRBV6-1 with TRBJ1-5; D may be TRBD1 (6 bases). This CDR3 region has 15 residues. Germline CDR1 is MNHNS and CDR2 is SASEGT. The germline V and J ends were trimmed by 0 bases and 2 bases, with 8 bases remaining between them.

The rearrangement links TRBV10-3 to TRBJ1-2, with D maybe TRBD1 (5 bases). Trimming cost V 4 bases and J 3 bases, with 9 bases left between them. The CDR3 sequence is 13 residues long. Germline-derived CDR1 and CDR2 are ENHRY and SYGVKD. The DNA for the CDR3 is TGTGCCATCAGTGTTGGAGGGGACTATGGCTACACCTTC. Its protein is CAISVGGDYGYTF.

This chain links TRBV27 with TRBJ2-1, with D possibly matching TRBD2 (6 bases). This CDR3 has 17 amino acids. Trimming removed 5 bases from V and 4 bases from J, with 21 bases in between. The germline V gene has CDR1 MNHEY and CDR2 SMNVEV (reference sequence). The chain's CDR3 is CASSPDPRLGMYNEQFF. CDR3 coding DNA: TGTGCCAGCAGTCCCGATCCCCGACTAGGCATGTACAATGAGCAGTTCTTC.

This chain uses TRBV6-5 with TRBJ1-6; D perhaps matches TRBD1 (6 bases). V was trimmed by 3 bases and J by 10 bases, leaving 13 bases between them. Germline V lookup: CDR1 MNHEY, CDR2 SVGAGI. The CDR3 has 14 residues. The CDR3, as DNA: TGTGCCAGCAGTTATCTAGGACAGTTGTCACCCCTCCACTTT. This encodes CASSYLGQLSPLHF.

V and J are TRBV7-2 and TRBJ2-3; the match to TRBD2 covers 12 bases. CDR3 length: 21 residues. The V segment lost 0 bases and the J segment 1 base; nucleotides outside the gene matches: 14. The V gene's germline CDR1 is SGHTA and CDR2 FQGNSA. The CDR3 loop is CASSLAPPTSGSHRRTDTQYF. The DNA for the CDR3 is TGTGCCAGCAGCTTAGCCCCTCCGACTAGCGGGAGCCACCGGCGCACAGATACGCAGTATTTT.

This chain connects TRBV6-5 to TRBJ1-3; maybe TRBD1 (6 bases). In germline, CDR1 is MNHEY, CDR2 SVGAGI. This CDR3 has 16 amino acids. V was shortened by 0 bases and J by 2 bases, with 11 bases between the two germline ends. The CDR3 loop is CASSYSTTGPGNTIYF. In DNA, the CDR3 is TGTGCCAGCAGTTACTCGACGACAGGTCCTGGAAACACCATATATTTT.

Note on this clone: The junction shows a germline mismatch at one end, possibly a read error. The chain combines TRBV7-7 with TRBJ2-5; 8 nucleotides agree with TRBD2. Germline values: CDR1 SSHAT, CDR2 FNYEAQ (reference sequence). This CDR3 is 15 amino acids long. The CDR3 reads CASSLSLAELETQYF. In nucleotides, the CDR3 is TGTGCTAGCAGCCTTTCACTAGCGGAGCTAGAGACCCAGTACTTC.

This rearrangement joins TRBV19 to TRBJ2-3; maybe TRBD2 (5 bases). Germline lookup yields CDR1 LNHDA and CDR2 SQIVND (reference sequence). This CDR3 contains 13 residues. The V and J ends lost 6 bases and 4 bases respectively, with 11 bases between them. In DNA, the CDR3 is TGTGCCAGTAGCCTTGGACTCGCAGATACGCAGTATTTT. This encodes CASSLGLADTQYF. The full variable domain, with the rest looked up from reference TRBV19 and TRBJ2-3, is DGGITQSPKYLFRKEGQNVTLSCEQNLNHDAMYWYRQDPGQGLRLIYYSQIVNDFQKGDIAEGYSVSREKKESFPLTVTSAQKNPTAFYLCASSLGLADTQYFGPGTRLTVL.

This clone turned up a few times. This chain connects TRBV14 to TRBJ1-1; D is possibly TRBD1 (5 bases). This CDR3 contains 16 residues. Germline V lookup: CDR1 SGHDN, CDR2 FVKESK. The V gene lost 4 bases and the J gene lost 2 bases, with 17 bases spanning the gap. The CDR3 sequence is CASSRQRGGFNTEAFF. CDR3 nucleotide sequence: TGTGCCAGCAGCCGCCAGCGTGGGGGGTTTAACACTGAAGCTTTCTTT.

This sequence joins TRBV10-2 and TRBJ2-7, with 8 bases aligning to TRBD1. V was clipped by 10 bases and J by 4 bases; unmatched bases: 12. Per germline, CDR1 WSHSY and CDR2 SAAADI. This CDR3 is 14 amino acids long. The CDR3 is CAISKDREGYEQYF. The CDR3 nucleotides are TGCGCCATCTCCAAGGACAGGGAAGGGTACGAGCAGTACTTC.

This chain joins TRBV6-5 and TRBJ1-2; D call uncertain. This CDR3 comprises 15 residues. Germline-derived CDR1 and CDR2 are MNHEY and SVGAGI. V was shortened by 7 bases and J by 2 bases, with 17 bases between the two germline ends. CDR3 DNA sequence: TGTGCCAGCACCTCCGAAGGATTGGGAAACTATGGCTACACCTTC. Translating gives CASTSEGLGNYGYTF.

This clone was detected once. The chain couples TRBV6-5 to TRBJ2-5; D unresolved. Germline CDR1 reads MNHEY; CDR2 reads SVGAGI. The CDR3 loop spans 14 amino acids. Between the trimmed V and J ends, which lost 0 bases and 2 bases, there was a span of 7 bases. The CDR3 reads CASSYSSAQETQYF. In DNA form, the CDR3 reads TGTGCCAGCAGTTACTCGAGCGCTCAAGAGACCCAGTACTTC.

In this sample, this clone turned up once. This chain uses TRBV18 with TRBJ2-1; 7 nucleotides align to TRBD2. The germline V gene encodes CDR1 KGHSH and CDR2 LQKENI. The CDR3 totals 12 residues. The V and J ends lost 1 base and 10 bases, in that order; junction bases with no gene match: 1. CDR3 region: CASSPQGLEQFF. In DNA form, the CDR3 reads TGTGCCAGCTCACCACAGGGACTAGAGCAGTTCTTC.

The chain uses TRBV29-1 and TRBJ2-5; 10 positions match TRBD2. V was clipped by 3 bases and J by 9 bases; unmatched bases: 10. The CDR3 has 14 amino acids. Germline V gene lookup returns CDR1 SQVTM and CDR2 ANQGSEA. The CDR3 protein is CSVESAGGTGAQYF. CDR3 in DNA: TGCAGCGTTGAGTCAGCGGGAGGGACCGGGGCCCAGTACTTC. Using reference TRBV29-1 and TRBJ2-5 for the parts outside the CDR3, the full variable domain is SAVISQKPSRDICQRGTSLTIQCQVDSQVTMMFWYRQQPGQSLTLIATANQGSEATYESGFVIDKFPISRPNLTFSTLTVSNMSPEDSSIYLCSVESAGGTGAQYFGPGTRLLVL.

There are a few counts of this clone. V and J are TRBV10-3 and TRBJ1-1, with a possible D match to TRBD1 (6 bases). Trimming cost V 0 bases and J 8 bases, with 16 bases left between them. CDR1 is ENHRY and CDR2 is SYGVKD in the germline V gene. The CDR3 loop spans 15 amino acids. CDR3 residues: CAISESKAGGVEAFF. The CDR3 region has the DNA TGTGCCATCAGTGAGTCGAAGGCCGGGGGCGTGGAAGCTTTCTTT.

This clone showed up just once. This chain links TRBV5-1 with TRBJ2-1; 14 nucleotides line up with TRBD2. V was pared by 4 bases and J by 7 bases, with 1 base of the junction left unmatched. The CDR3 runs 14 residues. Germline V gene data show CDR1 as SGHRS and CDR2 as YFSETQ. The CDR3 protein is CASSGTSGSNEQFF. CDR3 DNA sequence: TGCGCCAGCAGCGGGACTAGCGGGAGTAATGAGCAGTTCTTC.

This sequence joins TRBV10-3 and TRBJ2-7; D not resolved. V was pared by 10 bases and J by 3 bases, with 19 bases between. The CDR3 length is 14 residues. Germline-derived CDR1 and CDR2 are ENHRY and SYGVKD. CDR3 protein: CASKERHLHYEQYF. The CDR3 region has the DNA TGTGCCAGCAAGGAACGCCACTTACACTACGAGCAGTACTTC.

CDR3 in amino acids: CASSYEGTKPYEQYF. CDR3 sequence (DNA): TGTGCCAGCAGTTACGAGGGGACTAAGCCCTACGAGCAGTACTTC. The chain joins TRBV6-5 to TRBJ2-7; TRBD2 agrees at 7 bases. There are 15 residues in the CDR3. Germline CDR1 reads MNHEY; CDR2 reads SVGAGI. V gave up 2 bases and J gave up 2 bases; unmatched junction bases: 6.

V gene TRBV7-3 combines with J gene TRBJ2-1; no firm D call. Trimming cost V 2 bases and J 5 bases, with 10 bases left between them. Germline V gene lookup returns CDR1 SGHTA and CDR2 FQGTGA. The CDR3 loop spans 14 amino acids. The CDR3 sequence: CASSLVVHHNEQFF. The CDR3 region has the DNA TGTGCCAGCAGCTTAGTGGTCCACCACAATGAGCAGTTCTTC. Using reference TRBV7-3 and TRBJ2-1 for the parts outside the CDR3, the full variable domain is GAGVSQTPSNKVTEKGKYVELRCDPISGHTALYWYRQSLGQGPEFLIYFQGTGAADDSGLPNDRFFAVRPEGSVSTLKIQRTERGDSAVYLCASSLVVHHNEQFFGPGTRLTVL.

A remark on this clone: Other DNA sequences in the same sample also yield this CDR3. The gene calls are TRBV6-5 and TRBJ1-2, with D unresolved. V was trimmed by 8 bases and J by 1 base, leaving 8 bases between them. Germline V CDR1 and CDR2: MNHEY, SVGAGI. This CDR3 is built from 12 residues. The CDR3 spells CASGQFNYGYTF. The CDR3 region has the DNA TGTGCCAGCGGCCAATTTAACTATGGCTACACCTTC.

The rearrangement links TRBV5-5 to TRBJ1-5; weak D call: TRBD1 (5 bases). The CDR3 is 14 residues long. CDR1 SGHKS and CDR2 YYEKEE come from the germline V gene (reference sequence). With 4 bases removed from V and 1 base from J, the gap between germline ends came to 9 bases. CDR3 DNA sequence: TGTGCCAGCAGCCGCAGGGAAAGCAATCAGCCCCAGCATTTT. This encodes CASSRRESNQPQHF.

This clone was detected only a few times. The V and J genes are TRBV5-1 and TRBJ2-1, with 8 bases that match TRBD2. V was pared by 4 bases and J by 9 bases, with 3 bases of the junction left unmatched. Germline CDR1 and CDR2: SGHRS and YFSETQ. The length of the CDR3 is 12 residues. CDR3: CASSREGPEQFF. The CDR3 nucleotides read TGCGCCAGCAGCCGGGAGGGGCCTGAGCAGTTCTTC.

Here the CDR3 reads CASSVEGVANEQFF. In nucleotides, the CDR3 is TGTGCCAGCAGTGTGGAGGGAGTAGCTAATGAGCAGTTCTTC. The gene calls are TRBV2 and TRBJ2-1; D is possibly TRBD2 (6 bases). CDR1 and CDR2 from the germline V gene are SNHLY and FYNNEI. Trimming stripped 4 bases from V and 7 bases from J, with 14 bases between. The length of the CDR3 is 14 residues. The variable domain in full, completed from reference TRBV2 and TRBJ2-1, reads EPEVTQTPSHQVTQMGQEVILRCVPISNHLYFYWYRQILGQKVEFLVSFYNNEISEKSEIFDDQFSVERPDGSNFTLKIRSTKLEDSAMYFCASSVEGVANEQFFGPGTRLTVL.

The chain combines TRBV28 with TRBJ1-4; D remains unclear. V gave up 6 bases and J gave up 3 bases, with 14 bases separating them. This CDR3 contains 15 residues. The germline V gene has CDR1 MDHEN and CDR2 SYDVKM. The CDR3 nucleotides read TGTGCCAGCAGCACTACTCCGGCAGCTAATGAAAAACTGTTTTTT. This codes for CASSTTPAANEKLFF. Supplemented by reference TRBV28 and TRBJ1-4, the full variable domain reads DVKVTQSSRYLVKRTGEKVFLECVQDMDHENMFWYRQDPGLGLRLIYFSYDVKMKEKGDIPEGYSVSREKKERFSLILESASTNQTSMYLCASSTTPAANEKLFFGSGTQLSVL.

This chain connects TRBV11-2 to TRBJ1-1; D remains ambiguous. This CDR3 is 14 amino acids long. V lost 2 bases and J lost 4, with 11 bases in between. CDR1 is SGHAT, CDR2 FQNNGV, per germline. This CDR3 reads CASSLREGFTEAFF. CDR3 coding DNA: TGTGCCAGCAGCTTACGGGAAGGGTTCACTGAAGCTTTCTTT.

J is TRBJ2-7 and V is TRBV9; D not resolved. From germline, CDR1 is SGDLS and CDR2 YYNGEE. V lost 4 bases to trimming and J lost 3 bases, with 17 bases between them. This CDR3 is 15 amino acids long. The CDR3 region is CASSPSPAPGYEQYF. CDR3 DNA: TGTGCCAGCAGCCCGTCTCCGGCCCCAGGCTACGAGCAGTACTTC.

Turning to this clone: One end of the junction fails to match germline, which may point to a read error. This chain joins TRBV28 and TRBJ2-6, with D uncertain. Germline V gives CDR1 MDHEN, CDR2 SYDVKM. This CDR3 has 12 amino acids. The CDR3 sequence: CASSSAASVLTF. The DNA for the CDR3 is TGTGCCAGCAGTTCCGCCGCCAGCGTCCTGACTTTC.

The genes are TRBV21-1 and TRBJ2-5; the table's D call of TRBD2 was not tested on the DNA. TRBV21-1 is classified as a pseudogene. The CDR3 consists of 14 residues. CDR3 nucleotide sequence: TGTGCCAGCCATGTCGGGAGTATAGTGGAGACCCAGTACTTC. It yields the protein CASHVGSIVETQYF.